Listed here are 17 T cell receptor beta chains from one sample, sequenced in a study of T cell changes during pregnancy in multiple sclerosis (dated by TCRdb to about 2019). Library generation was performed with the immunoSEQ multiplex PCR assay. In its TCRdb copy, this immuneACCESS table keeps in-frame sequences only and misses some clones. Where compared with another copy, unresolved V genes explain less than half of these, and the others have no known cause. The sample table contains about 110,000 clones; only one count was recorded for 92% of them. Jointly, the top ten make up roughly 0.78% of the sample. Sequencing used peripheral blood, obtained in the third trimester of pregnancy. Receptors were obtained from a female donor in good health, enrolled as a control in a pregnancy study.

The rearrangement joins TRBV6-5 to TRBJ1-4; 7 bases are shared with TRBD1. J gave up 8 bases and V 0 bases, and 6 bases lay outside the gene matches. Germline V gene sequence: CDR1 MNHEY, CDR2 SVGAGI. The CDR3 covers 15 residues. Here the CDR3 DNA reads TGTGCCAGCAGTTACTCTACAGGGGTGGGAGAAAAACTGTTTTTT. It encodes CASSYSTGVGEKLFF.

The CDR3 here is CASSRVTTSRQVTEAFF. The CDR3 bases are TGTGCCAGTAGTAGGGTAACCACCTCACGACAGGTCACTGAAGCTTTCTTT. This chain connects TRBV19 to TRBJ1-1; D might be TRBD1 (6 bases). Germline loops: CDR1 LNHDA, CDR2 SQIVND (reference sequence). The length of the CDR3 is 17 residues. Trimming took 4 bases from V and 4 from J, leaving 22 bases between them.

This sequence joins TRBV13 and TRBJ1-4; 12 bases align to TRBD1. The CDR3 extends over 18 amino acids. Germline V CDR1 and CDR2: PRHDT, FYEKMQ (reference sequence). Trimming at V came to 3 bases and at J to 7 bases, leaving 12 bases not matched to a gene. This chain's CDR3 is CASSFSRGQGAEGEKLFF. The CDR3 nucleotides are TGTGCCAGCAGCTTCTCCCGGGGACAGGGGGCCGAGGGTGAAAAACTGTTTTTT.

The rearrangement joins TRBV7-2 to TRBJ1-3; TRBD1 aligns across 7 bases. Germline CDR1 reads SGHTA; CDR2 reads FQGNSA. After removal of 4 bases from V and 1 base from J, the junction contained 4 bases not matched to a gene. The CDR3 has 15 amino acids. The CDR3 sequence is CASSSEGASGNTIYF. The CDR3 coding sequence is TGTGCCAGCAGCTCAGAGGGGGCTTCTGGAAACACCATATATTTT. Variable domain in full (rest from reference TRBV7-2 and TRBJ1-3): GAGVSQSPSNKVTEKGKDVELRCDPISGHTALYWYRQSLGQGLEFLIYFQGNSAPDKSGLPSDRFSAERTGGSVSTLTIQRTQQEDSAVYLCASSSEGASGNTIYFGEGSWLTVV.

This chain connects TRBV18 to TRBJ1-1, with a possible D match to TRBD1 (5 bases). V gave up 2 bases and J gave up 13 bases, with 26 bases separating them. This CDR3 contains 16 residues. CDR1 and CDR2 from the germline V gene are KGHSH and LQKENI. In nucleotides, the CDR3 is TGTGCCAGCTCACCAGAACTACTCGGCGGGGCAGGGTTGGTTTTCTTT. It encodes CASSPELLGGAGLVFF.

The rearrangement joins TRBV30 to TRBJ2-5; D possibly corresponds to TRBD2 (6 bases). The CDR3 loop spans 15 amino acids. The germline V and J ends were trimmed by 2 bases and 1 base, with 14 bases remaining between them. Germline V lookup: CDR1 GTSNPN, CDR2 SVGIG (reference sequence). DNA for the CDR3: TGTGCCTGGAGTAAGGCGGGGATAAGCCAAGAGACCCAGTACTTC. Amino acid sequence: CAWSKAGISQETQYF.

The chain couples TRBV30 to TRBJ2-1, with a tentative D call TRBD2 (7 bases). The germline CDR1 and CDR2 sequences are GTSNPN and SVGIG (reference sequence). V dropped 5 bases and J dropped 6 bases, with 14 bases sitting between them. This CDR3 is built from 13 residues. The CDR3 sequence is CAWWGGRGNEQFF. The CDR3 bases are TGTGCCTGGTGGGGGGGGCGTGGCAATGAGCAGTTCTTC.

This chain uses TRBV2 with TRBJ2-7; 8 bases are a match to TRBD1. V was clipped by 1 base and J by 3 bases; unmatched bases: 11. The length of the CDR3 is 17 residues. Germline CDR1 SNHLY, CDR2 FYNNEI. The CDR3 spells CASSEDRQTGDHYEQYF. CDR3 sequence (DNA): TGTGCCAGCAGTGAAGATCGCCAGACAGGGGACCACTACGAGCAGTACTTC. The variable domain in full, with the rest retrieved from reference TRBV2 and TRBJ2-7, is EPEVTQTPSHQVTQMGQEVILRCVPISNHLYFYWYRQILGQKVEFLVSFYNNEISEKSEIFDDQFSVERPDGSNFTLKIRSTKLEDSAMYFCASSEDRQTGDHYEQYFGPGTRLTVT.

The chain carries TRBV9 and TRBJ1-1; D unclear. Trimming removed 0 bases from V and 7 bases from J, with 10 bases in between. Germline CDR1 and CDR2: SGDLS and YYNGEE. This CDR3 is built from 13 residues. The CDR3 coding sequence is TGTGCCAGCAGCGTAGTCTCGCCAGGTGAAGCTTTCTTT. It specifies CASSVVSPGEAFF.

The chain combines TRBV6-5 with TRBJ2-3; 7 nucleotides agree with TRBD1. Germline V gives CDR1 MNHEY, CDR2 SVGAGI. This CDR3 region has 14 residues. Losses at the gene ends were 2 bases for V and 4 bases for J; bases not matched to a gene: 3. This CDR3 is CASSYGQVSDTQYF. DNA for the CDR3: TGTGCCAGCAGTTACGGACAGGTTTCAGATACGCAGTATTTT.

V usage is TRBV5-1 and J usage is TRBJ1-1; D is ambiguous. This CDR3 contains 13 residues. Germline loops: CDR1 SGHRS, CDR2 YFSETQ. V lost 5 bases and J lost 0, with 8 bases in between. The CDR3 DNA is TGCGCCAGCAGTTCATTCATGAACACTGAAGCTTTCTTT. Protein: CASSSFMNTEAFF.

The chain employs TRBV7-3 and TRBJ1-6, with 7 bases that match TRBD1. The ends lost 5 bases at V and 0 bases at J; junction bases unmatched: 4. CDR1 is SGHTA and CDR2 is FQGTGA in the germline V gene. The length of the CDR3 is 16 residues. The CDR3: CASSRQGGSYNSPLHF. CDR3 nucleotide sequence: TGTGCCAGCAGCCGACAGGGAGGCTCCTATAATTCACCCCTCCACTTT.

V usage is TRBV7-9 and J usage is TRBJ1-1; D is uncertain. Germline V gene data show CDR1 as SEHNR and CDR2 as FQNEAQ (reference sequence). Trimming left V 7 bases short and J 1 base short, with 13 bases between. The CDR3 consists of 14 residues. CDR3 coding DNA: TGTGCCAGCACCCTAGGTACGGAGAACACTGAAGCTTTCTTT. This sequence encodes CASTLGTENTEAFF.

This sequence joins TRBV7-9 and TRBJ1-2, with D unclear. Germline CDR1 and CDR2: SEHNR and FQNEAQ (reference sequence). The V end was cut by 1 base, the J end by 8 bases, with 14 bases between. There are 14 residues in the CDR3. CDR3 amino acids: CASSLDSGVEGYTF. The CDR3 bases are TGTGCCAGCAGCTTAGACAGCGGCGTCGAGGGCTACACCTTC.

This rearrangement joins TRBV19 to TRBJ1-5; 9 bases map to TRBD1. The CDR3 is 16 amino acids. CDR1 and CDR2 from the germline V gene are LNHDA and SQIVND (reference sequence). The ends lost 9 bases at V and 2 bases at J; junction bases unmatched: 11. The CDR3 DNA sequence: TGTGCCAGCCTGGACAGGGGCCCTTTGGGCAATCAGCCCCAGCATTTT. It yields the protein CASLDRGPLGNQPQHF. Using reference TRBV19 and TRBJ1-5 for the parts outside the CDR3, the full variable domain is DGGITQSPKYLFRKEGQNVTLSCEQNLNHDAMYWYRQDPGQGLRLIYYSQIVNDFQKGDIAEGYSVSREKKESFPLTVTSAQKNPTAFYLCASLDRGPLGNQPQHFGDGTRLSIL.

V and J are TRBV27 and TRBJ2-3, with 7 bases fitting TRBD2. CDR1 is MNHEY and CDR2 is SMNVEV in the germline V gene (reference sequence). The CDR3 is made up of 14 amino acids. The junction had 10 bases not matched to a gene; V was cut back by 7 bases and J by 6 bases. CDR3 amino acids: CASTLRGVGDTQYF. The CDR3 bases are TGTGCCAGCACTCTCCGGGGGGTCGGGGATACGCAGTATTTT.

The gene calls are TRBV9 and TRBJ2-1; 8 bases map to TRBD1. Trimming at V came to 4 bases and at J to 7 bases, leaving 7 bases not matched to a gene. From germline, CDR1 is SGDLS and CDR2 YYNGEE. The CDR3 totals 14 residues. The DNA for the CDR3 is TGTGCCAGCAGCAACGACAGGGGTAGAAATGAGCAGTTCTTC. Amino acids: CASSNDRGRNEQFF.